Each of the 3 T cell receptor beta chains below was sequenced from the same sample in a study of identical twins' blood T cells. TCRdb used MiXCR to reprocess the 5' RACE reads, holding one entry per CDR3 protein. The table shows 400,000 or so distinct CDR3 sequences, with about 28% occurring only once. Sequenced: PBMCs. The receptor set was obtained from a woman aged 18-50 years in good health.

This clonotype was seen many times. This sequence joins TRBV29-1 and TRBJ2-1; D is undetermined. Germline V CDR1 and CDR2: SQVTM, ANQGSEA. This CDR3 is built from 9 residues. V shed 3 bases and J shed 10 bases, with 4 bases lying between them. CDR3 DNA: TGCAGCGTTGAGTTGGAGCAGTTCTTC. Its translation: CSVELEQFF.

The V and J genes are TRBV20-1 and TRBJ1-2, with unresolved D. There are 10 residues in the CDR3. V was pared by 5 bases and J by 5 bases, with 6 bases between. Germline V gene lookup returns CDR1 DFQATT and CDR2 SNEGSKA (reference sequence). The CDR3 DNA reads TGCAGTGCTCCACTATATGGCTACACCTTC. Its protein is CSAPLYGYTF.

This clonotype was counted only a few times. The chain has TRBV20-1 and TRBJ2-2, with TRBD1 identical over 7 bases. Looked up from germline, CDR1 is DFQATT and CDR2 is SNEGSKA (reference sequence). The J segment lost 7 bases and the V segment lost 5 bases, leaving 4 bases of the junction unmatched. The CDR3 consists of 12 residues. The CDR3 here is CSARQGSGELFF. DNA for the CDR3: TGCAGTGCTCGACAGGGTAGCGGGGAGCTGTTTTTT.